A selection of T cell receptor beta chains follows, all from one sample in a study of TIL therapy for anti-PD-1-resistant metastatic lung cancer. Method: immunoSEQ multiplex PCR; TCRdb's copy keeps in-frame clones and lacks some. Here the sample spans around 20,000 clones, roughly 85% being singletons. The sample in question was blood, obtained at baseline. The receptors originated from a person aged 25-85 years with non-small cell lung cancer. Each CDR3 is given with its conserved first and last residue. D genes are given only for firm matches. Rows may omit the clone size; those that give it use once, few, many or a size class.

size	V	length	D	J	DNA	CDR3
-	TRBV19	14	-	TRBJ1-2	TGTGCCAGTAGTACCCCCTTGGACAGACAGGGCTACACCTTC	CASSTPLDRQGYTF
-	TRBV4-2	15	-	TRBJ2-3	TGTGCCAGCAGGGGAGACGGGACTCGGACAGATACGCAGTATTTT	CASRGDGTRTDTQYF
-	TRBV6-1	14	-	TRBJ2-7	TGTGCCAGCAGTGAAGAAGGTCCCACCTACGAGCAGTACTTC	CASSEEGPTYEQYF
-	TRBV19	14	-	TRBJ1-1	TGTGCCAGTATTCGGATGGGTGGGGACACTGAAGCTTTCTTT	CASIRMGGDTEAFF
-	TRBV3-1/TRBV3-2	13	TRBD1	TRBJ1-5	TGTGCCAGCAGCCAGGACAGGGCCGGGCCCCAGCATTTT	CASSQDRAGPQHF
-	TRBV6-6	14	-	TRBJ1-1	TGTGCCAGCAGTTACCTAGCGGGGTTCGCTGAAGCTTTCTTT	CASSYLAGFAEAFF
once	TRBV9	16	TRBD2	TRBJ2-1	TGTGCCAGCAGCCCCCCCGGACTAGCGGGACACAATGAGCAGTTCTTC	CASSPPGLAGHNEQFF
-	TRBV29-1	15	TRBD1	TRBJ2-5	TGCAGCGTTGGCCCCGACAGGGGGTTCGGGGAGACCCAGTACTTC	CSVGPDRGFGETQYF
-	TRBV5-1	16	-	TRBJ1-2	TGCGCCAGCAGCCCCTCTGGGGCAGGGGAATACTATGGCTACACCTTC	CASSPSGAGEYYGYTF
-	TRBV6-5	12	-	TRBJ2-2	TGTGCCAGCAGTTACGGGTCCGGGGAGCTGTTTTTT	CASSYGSGELFF
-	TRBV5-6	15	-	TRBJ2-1	TGTGCCAGCAGCCTACAGGACTGGCCCCGAAATGAGCAGTTCTTC	CASSLQDWPRNEQFF
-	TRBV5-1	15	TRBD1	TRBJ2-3	TGCGCCAGCAATTTAGGGGACAGGGCGACAGATACGCAGTATTTT	CASNLGDRATDTQYF
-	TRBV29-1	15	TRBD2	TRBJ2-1	TGCAGCGTACCCGTTGGGACTAGCGGGATCCGAGAGCAGTTCTTC	CSVPVGTSGIREQFF
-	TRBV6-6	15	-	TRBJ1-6	TGTGCCAGCAGAAGGGACCCGAACGGTAATTCACCCCTCCACTTT	CASRRDPNGNSPLHF
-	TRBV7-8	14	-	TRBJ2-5	TGTGCCAGCAGCTGGACGGACGGATGGGGTGCCCAGTACTTC	CASSWTDGWGAQYF
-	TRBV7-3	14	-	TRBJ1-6	TGTGCCAGCAGCTTAATAGGCGATAATTCACCCCTCCACTTT	CASSLIGDNSPLHF
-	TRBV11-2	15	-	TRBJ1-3	TGTGCCAGCAGCTTAGCCCCACAGAGTCGGAACACCATATATTTT	CASSLAPQSRNTIYF
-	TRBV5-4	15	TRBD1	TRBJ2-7	TGTGCCAGCAGTACTAAACGGGACAGCTCCTACGAGCAGTACTTC	CASSTKRDSSYEQYF
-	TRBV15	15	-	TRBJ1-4	TGTGCCACCGGGCAGGGGTCGGTCCCACGTGAAAAACTGTTTTTT	CATGQGSVPREKLFF
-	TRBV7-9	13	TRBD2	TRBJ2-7	TGTGCCAGCAGTCGTGGGGGGGACGGCGAGCAGTACTTC	CASSRGGDGEQYF
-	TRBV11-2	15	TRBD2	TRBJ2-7	TGTGCCAGCAGCCTGTTGGCTAGCGGGAGTAACGAGCAGTACTTC	CASSLLASGSNEQYF
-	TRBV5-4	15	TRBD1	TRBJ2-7	TGTGCCAGCAGCTCCCCCGGGACAGGGGAATACGAGCAGTACTTC	CASSSPGTGEYEQYF
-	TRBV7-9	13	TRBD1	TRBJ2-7	TGTGCCAGCAGCCGTAGGACAGGGGGCGAGCAGTACTTC	CASSRRTGGEQYF
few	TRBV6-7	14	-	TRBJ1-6	TGTGCCAGCACCTCGAAGAGGGTTAGGTCACCCCTCCACTTT	CASTSKRVRSPLHF
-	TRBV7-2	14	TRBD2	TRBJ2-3	TGTGCCAGCAGCTTCGGGGGGGCCGTAGATACGCAGTATTTT	CASSFGGAVDTQYF
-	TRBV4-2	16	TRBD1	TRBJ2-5	TGTGCCAGCAGCCGCTCGAGCCCGGGACAGGGGGAGACCCAGTACTTC	CASSRSSPGQGETQYF
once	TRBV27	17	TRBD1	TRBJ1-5	TGTGCCAGCAGGACCCGGGAGGCAGGGGGGGGCAATCAGCCCCAGCATTTT	CASRTREAGGGNQPQHF
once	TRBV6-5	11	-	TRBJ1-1	TGTGCCAGCATCCGAGGGGTGGAAGCTTTCTTT	CASIRGVEAFF
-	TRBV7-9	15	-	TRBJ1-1	TGTGCCAGCAGCTTAGACAGGGCTTTGGGCACTGAAGCTTTCTTT	CASSLDRALGTEAFF
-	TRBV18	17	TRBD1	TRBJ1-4	TGTGCCAGCTCACCACTCCGGGACAGGACAACTAATGAAAAACTGTTTTTT	CASSPLRDRTTNEKLFF
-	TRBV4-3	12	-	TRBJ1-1	TGCGCCAGCAGCCAAGAGAACAGGGAAGCTTTCTTT	CASSQENREAFF
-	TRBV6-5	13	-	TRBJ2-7	TGTGCCAGCACCCACTTAATCGGGTACGAGCAGTACTTC	CASTHLIGYEQYF
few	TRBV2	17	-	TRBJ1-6	TGTGCCAGCAGTGAAAACTCCCCAGGCGGCCATAATTCACCCCTCCACTTT	CASSENSPGGHNSPLHF
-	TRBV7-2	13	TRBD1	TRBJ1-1	TGTGCCAGCAGCTTAGTAGGGGGCCCTGAAGCTTTCTTT	CASSLVGGPEAFF
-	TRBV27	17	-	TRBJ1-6	TGTGCCAGCAGTTTGGGCACCAGGTCGACTAATAATTCACCCCTCCACTTT	CASSLGTRSTNNSPLHF
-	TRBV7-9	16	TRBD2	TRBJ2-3	TGTGCCAGCAGCAGCACCGGGACTAGCGTCGCAGATACGCAGTATTTT	CASSSTGTSVADTQYF
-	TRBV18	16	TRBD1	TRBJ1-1	TGTGCCAGCTCACTCGGACAGGGGGCGGGTAAGGCTGAAGCTTTCTTT	CASSLGQGAGKAEAFF
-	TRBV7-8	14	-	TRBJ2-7	TGTGCCAGCAGCTTAGGCACAGGGACCTACGAGCAGTACTTC	CASSLGTGTYEQYF
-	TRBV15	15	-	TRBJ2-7	TGTGCCACCAGCAGAGATCTCGGGTGGGACTACGAGCAGTACTTC	CATSRDLGWDYEQYF
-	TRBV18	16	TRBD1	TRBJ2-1	TGTGCCAGCTCACCACCGGGGGGACAGGTGTACAATGAGCAGTTCTTC	CASSPPGGQVYNEQFF
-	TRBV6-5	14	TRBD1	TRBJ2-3	TGTGCCAGCAGCCGGGACAGGGACACAGATACGCAGTATTTT	CASSRDRDTDTQYF
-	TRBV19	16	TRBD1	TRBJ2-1	TGTGCCAGTAAGATAACAAGGACAGGGTCCTACAATGAGCAGTTCTTC	CASKITRTGSYNEQFF
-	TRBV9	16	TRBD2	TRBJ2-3	TGTGCCAGCAGCGTAGGGTTGGTAGCGGGGGCAGATACGCAGTATTTT	CASSVGLVAGADTQYF
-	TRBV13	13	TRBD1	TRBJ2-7	TGTGCCAGCAGCTCCGCAGGGGGCTACGAGCAGTACTTC	CASSSAGGYEQYF
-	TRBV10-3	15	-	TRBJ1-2	TGTGCCATCAGTGACTCTAGGACAGCCCGCTATGGCTACACCTTC	CAISDSRTARYGYTF
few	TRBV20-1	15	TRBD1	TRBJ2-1	TGCAGTGCTAGTCAACCACAGGGGCGCTGGAATGAGCAGTTCTTC	CSASQPQGRWNEQFF
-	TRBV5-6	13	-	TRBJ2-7	TGTGCCAGCAGAAACGGGAGAGTAGGCGAGCAGTACTTC	CASRNGRVGEQYF
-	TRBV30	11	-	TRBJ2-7	TGTGCCTGGGTGACCTCCTACGAGCAGTACTTC	CAWVTSYEQYF
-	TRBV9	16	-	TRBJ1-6	TGTGCCAGCAGCGTAGAGGTCTCAGGGAGTGTCTCACCCCTCCACTTT	CASSVEVSGSVSPLHF
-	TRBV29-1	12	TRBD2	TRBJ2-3	TGCAGCGGCGGGGGGCCGGGAGATACGCAGTATTTT	CSGGGPGDTQYF
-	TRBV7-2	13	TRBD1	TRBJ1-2	TGTGCCAGCAGCTCAACAGGGGGATATGGCTACACCTTC	CASSSTGGYGYTF
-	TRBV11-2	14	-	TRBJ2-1	TGTGCCAGCAGCCTCAGACTGGATTACAATGAGCAGTTCTTC	CASSLRLDYNEQFF
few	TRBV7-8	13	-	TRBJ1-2	TGTGCCAGCAGCCCCGCTAGATCCTATGGCTACACCTTC	CASSPARSYGYTF
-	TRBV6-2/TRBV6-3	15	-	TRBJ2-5	TGTGCCAGCAGCCGGCCACGGGGGACGGGAGAGACCCAGTACTTC	CASSRPRGTGETQYF